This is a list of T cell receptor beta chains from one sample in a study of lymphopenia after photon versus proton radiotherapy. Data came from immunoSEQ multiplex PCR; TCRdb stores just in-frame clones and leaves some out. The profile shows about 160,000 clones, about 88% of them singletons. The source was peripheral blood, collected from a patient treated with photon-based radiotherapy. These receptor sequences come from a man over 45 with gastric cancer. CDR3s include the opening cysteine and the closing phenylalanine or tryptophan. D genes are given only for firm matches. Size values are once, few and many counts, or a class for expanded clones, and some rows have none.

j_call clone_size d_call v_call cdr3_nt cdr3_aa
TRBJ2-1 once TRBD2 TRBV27 TGTGCCAGCAGCCGACTAGCGGGGACCTACAATGAGCAGTTCTTC CASSRLAGTYNEQFF
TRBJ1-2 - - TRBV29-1 TGCAGCGTTCTCCAACTCGTCTATGGCTACACCTTC CSVLQLVYGYTF
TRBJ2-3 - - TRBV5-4 TGTGCCAGCAACATCGGGACTGAGCAGTATTTT CASNIGTEQYF
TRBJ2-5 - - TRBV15 TGTGCCACCAGCAGAGCCCCAGGGGAGACCCAGTACTTC CATSRAPGETQYF
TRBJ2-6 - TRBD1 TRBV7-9 TGTGCCAGCAGCCCCCGGACAGGAATAACTTCTGGGGCCAACGTCCTGACTTTC CASSPRTGITSGANVLTF
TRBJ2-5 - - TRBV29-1 TGCAGCGTCTACCAAGAGACCCAGTACTTC CSVYQETQYF
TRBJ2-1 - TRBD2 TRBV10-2 TGCGCCAGCAGACCTAGCGGGAGTAGGAATGAGCAGTTCTTC CASRPSGSRNEQFF
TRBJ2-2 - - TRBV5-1 TGCGCCAGCAGCTTGGGTGACACCGGGGAGCTGTTTTTT CASSLGDTGELFF
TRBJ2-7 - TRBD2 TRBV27 TGTGCCAGCAGTCTGCGACTAGCGGGAGTCTACGAGCAGTACTTC CASSLRLAGVYEQYF
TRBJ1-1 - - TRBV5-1 TGCGCCAGCAGCTTAGGGGTGACAACTATGAACACTGAAGCTTTCTTT CASSLGVTTMNTEAFF
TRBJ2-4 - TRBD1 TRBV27 TGTGCCAGCAGTTCTGTGGCTTCGACAGGGGGGAAAAACATTCAGTACTTC CASSSVASTGGKNIQYF
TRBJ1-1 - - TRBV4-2 TGTGCCAGCAGCCTCCTTCCAGTGGGGACTGAAGCTTTCTTT CASSLLPVGTEAFF
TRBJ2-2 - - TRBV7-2 TGTGCCAGCAGCTTAGGGTTATACACCGGGGAGCTGTTTTTT CASSLGLYTGELFF
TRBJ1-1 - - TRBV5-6 TGTGCCAGCAGCCCGCTTGGGTGGCGGGCCACTGAAGCTTTCTTT CASSPLGWRATEAFF
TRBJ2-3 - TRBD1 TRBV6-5 TGTGCCAGCAGTCGGGACAGGGGGAAGCGAGATACGCAGTATTTT CASSRDRGKRDTQYF
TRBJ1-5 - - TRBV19 TGTGCCAGTAGTGCCCGGGACCAAATTAGCAATCAGCCCCAGCATTTT CASSARDQISNQPQHF
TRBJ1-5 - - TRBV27 TGTGCCAGCACTCCCTCGGCGGGGGCAGGACAGCCCCAGCATTTT CASTPSAGAGQPQHF
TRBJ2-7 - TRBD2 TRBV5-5 TGTGCCAGCAGCTTGGTTCTAGCGGAACACTACGAGCAGTACTTC CASSLVLAEHYEQYF
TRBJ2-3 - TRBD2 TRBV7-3 TGTGCCAGCAGCTCGACTAGCGGTATAACAGATACGCAGTATTTT CASSSTSGITDTQYF
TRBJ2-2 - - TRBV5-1 TGCGCCAGCAGCTTACACGGGGGTCCGAACACCGGGGAGCTGTTTTTT CASSLHGGPNTGELFF
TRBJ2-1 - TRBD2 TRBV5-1 TGCGCCAGCAGCCCAAGGGGGACTAGCGCGGCTTGGGCGTTCTTC CASSPRGTSAAWAFF
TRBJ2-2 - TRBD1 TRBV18 TGTGCCAGCTCACCACCTTCGACAGGGGGGTCCACCGGGGAGCTGTTTTTT CASSPPSTGGSTGELFF
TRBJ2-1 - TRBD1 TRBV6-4 TGTGCCAGCAGTTACCAGGGGGCTGGCTACAATGAGCAGTTCTTC CASSYQGAGYNEQFF
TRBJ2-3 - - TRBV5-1 TGCGCCAGCTCGCCCATAACGACTAGCACAGATACGCAGTATTTT CASSPITTSTDTQYF
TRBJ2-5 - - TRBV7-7 TGTGCCAGCAGTATGGCTAGCTCAGAGACCCAGTACTTC CASSMASSETQYF
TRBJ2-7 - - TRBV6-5 TGTGCCAGCAGTAGACCGGGAGCCTCCTACGAGCAGTACTTC CASSRPGASYEQYF
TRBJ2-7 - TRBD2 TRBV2 TGTGCCACCGCGGGACTAGCGTCGATCTACGAGCAGTACTTC CATAGLASIYEQYF
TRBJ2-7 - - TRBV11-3 TGTGCCAGCAGCTTATCTCGGACTGAGGAGCAGTACTTC CASSLSRTEEQYF
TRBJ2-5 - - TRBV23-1 TGCGCCAGCAGTCAATCTCGAGCCCAGTACTTC CASSQSRAQYF
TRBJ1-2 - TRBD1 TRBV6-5 TGTGCCAGCAGTTATGGGACAGTCGCTCAAGGAGATGGCTACACCTTC CASSYGTVAQGDGYTF
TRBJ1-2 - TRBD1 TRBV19 TGTGCCAGTAGTACCGGGACAGGGGGAACGTATGGCTACACCTTC CASSTGTGGTYGYTF
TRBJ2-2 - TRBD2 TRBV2 TGTGCCAGCAGCCTAGCGGGACGAGGGGAGCTGTTTTTT CASSLAGRGELFF
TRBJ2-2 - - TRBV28 TGTGCCAGCATCACCGCCCCCCCGAACACCGGGGAGCTGTTTTTT CASITAPPNTGELFF
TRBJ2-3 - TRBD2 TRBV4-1 TGCGCCAGCAGCCAGGCCCCTAGCGGGAGAGTGTCAGATACGCAGTATTTT CASSQAPSGRVSDTQYF
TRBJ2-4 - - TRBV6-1 TGTGCCACCTGGGATAGGGCGAAAGCCAAAAACATTCAGTACTTC CATWDRAKAKNIQYF
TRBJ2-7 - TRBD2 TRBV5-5 TGTGCCAGCAGCTGGGGACTAGCGGCCTCCTACGAGCAGTACTTC CASSWGLAASYEQYF
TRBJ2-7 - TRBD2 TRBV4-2 TGTGCCAGCAGCCAAGCAGCAGCGGGAGATGAGCAGTACTTC CASSQAAAGDEQYF
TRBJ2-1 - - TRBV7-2 TGTGCCAGCAGCTATATTTCGGATGAGCAGTTCTTC CASSYISDEQFF
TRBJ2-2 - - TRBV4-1 TGCGCCAGCAGCCAAGACCACCACGCAGTTCTAGGGAACACCGGGGAGCTGTTTTTT CASSQDHHAVLGNTGELFF
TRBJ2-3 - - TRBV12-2 TGTGCAAGTCGCTGGAGGTTTCGGGACAGACCCACAGATACGCAGTATTTT CASRWRFRDRPTDTQYF
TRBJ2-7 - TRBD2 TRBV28 TGTGCCAGCACCATTGGGGGGGTCCTCTTCGAGCAGTACTTC CASTIGGVLFEQYF
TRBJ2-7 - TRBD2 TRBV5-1 TGCGCCAGCAGCCGAACCGGGACTAGCGTGAGCTCCTACGAGCAGTACTTC CASSRTGTSVSSYEQYF
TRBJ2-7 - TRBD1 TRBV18 TGTGCCAGCTCGCCGCTGGGACAGGGGCCCTACGAGCAGTACTTC CASSPLGQGPYEQYF
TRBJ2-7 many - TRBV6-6 TGTGCCACCCACTACCTCATCCTCCCCTACGAGCAGTACTTC CATHYLILPYEQYF
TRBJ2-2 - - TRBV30 TGTGCCTGGAGCGGGACGGTTACCGGGGAGCTGTTTTTT CAWSGTVTGELFF
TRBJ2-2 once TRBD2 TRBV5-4 TGTGCCAGCAGCTTATTCGGGACTAGCGGGACCGGGGAGCTGTTTTTT CASSLFGTSGTGELFF
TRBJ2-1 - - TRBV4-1 TGCGCCAGCAGCCAAGAGCCCTTTGGCGCGAGCTCCTACAATGAGCAGTTCTTC CASSQEPFGASSYNEQFF
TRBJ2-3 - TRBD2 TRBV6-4 TGTGCCAGCAGTCTAGCGGGAGGGTACACAGATACGCAGTATTTT CASSLAGGYTDTQYF
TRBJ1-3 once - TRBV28 TGTGCCAGCAGTTTACCCCCAGGCAGGGCTGGAAACACCATATATTTT CASSLPPGRAGNTIYF